Each of the 30 T cell receptor beta chains below was sequenced from the same sample in a study of tumor and adjacent non-tumor tissue in lung cancer. Three rounds of nested PCR, following a modified ARM-PCR protocol, produced the TCRbeta library. TCRdb redid the calling of the multiplex PCR reads with MiXCR, one entry per CDR3 protein. The data show more than 85,000 distinct CDR3 sequences, over 55% seen once. The template was RNA from unsorted bulk tissue. The normal lung tissue was taken more than 3 cm from the tumor edge. The sequenced sample consisted of distant non-tumor lung tissue. The receptors derive from a man between 60 and 75 years old with non-small cell lung cancer.

Of note for this clonotype: At one of its ends the junction is not consistent with the germline gene, which may arise from a read error. The chain joins TRBV29-1 to TRBJ2-7, with 7 bases that match TRBD1. This CDR3 has 12 residues. Germline V lookup: CDR1 SQVTM, CDR2 ANQGSEA. CDR3 DNA sequence: TGCAACGTTGCTTGGACAGGTGGTGAACAGTACTTC. Translating it yields CNVAWTGGEQYF.

Note on this clonotype: This sequence may be a read error, since a much larger clone differs from it by one base. V and J are TRBV20-1 and TRBJ2-1, with 7 nucleotides matching TRBD2. Germline CDR1 DFQATT, CDR2 SNEGSKA (reference sequence). The CDR3 is 15 amino acids. J was trimmed by 0 bases and V by 4 bases; bases with no gene match: 6. CDR3 region: CSATDTGGSYNEQFF. The CDR3 DNA sequence: TGCAGTGCTACGGACACGGGAGGCTCCTACAATGAGCAGTTCTTC.

This rearrangement joins TRBV29-1 to TRBJ2-3; TRBD1 matches at 7 bases. Germline CDR1 reads SQVTM; CDR2 reads ANQGSEA. The CDR3 spans 15 residues. The V gene end was trimmed by 5 bases and the J gene end by 2 bases; junction bases not matched to a gene: 10. Here the CDR3 reads CSVRPGTEATDTQYF. Here the CDR3 DNA reads TGCAGCGTTCGTCCCGGGACAGAGGCCACAGATACGCAGTATTTT.

As concerns this clonotype: A much larger clone sits a single nucleotide away, making a read error possible. The DNA of the CDR3 is TGTGCCAGCAGCTTCCGGGGACGGCCCCAGCATTTT. Protein: CASSFRGRPQHF. This chain links TRBV5-6 with TRBJ1-5; D perhaps matches TRBD1 (5 bases). This CDR3 is built from 12 residues. Germline V gene lookup returns CDR1 SGHDT and CDR2 YYEEEE. V was cut by 2 bases and J by 9 bases, with 9 bases left in between.

On this clonotype: This may be a read error, as it is one base from a much larger clone. The rearrangement links TRBV28 to TRBJ2-1, with D perhaps given as TRBD1 or TRBD2 (7 bases each). Germline V gene lookup returns CDR1 MDHEN and CDR2 SYDVKM. The CDR3 length is 15 residues. The CDR3 nucleotides are TGTGCCAGCAGCAGGACAGGACTAGTAGGCGATGAGCAGCTCTTC. Translating gives CASSRTGLVGDEQLF.

As concerns this clonotype: The germline gene is not matched at one end of the junction; a read error may be the cause. This chain joins TRBV4-2 and TRBJ2-3, with a possible D match to TRBD1 (5 bases). This CDR3 contains 15 residues. In germline, CDR1 is LGHNA, CDR2 YNFKEQ. The CDR3 sequence: CASSQDRQGEDTHYF. The CDR3 DNA follows: TGTGCCAGCAGTCAAGATCGGCAGGGTGAAGATACGCATTATTTT.

V gene TRBV11-1 combines with J gene TRBJ2-7, with TRBD1 as a possible D gene (5 bases). V lost 5 bases and J 0 bases, leaving 8 bases between the germline ends. CDR3 size: 13 residues. Per germline, CDR1 SGHAT and CDR2 FQDESV (reference sequence). The CDR3 region is CASSPGISYEQYF. In DNA form, the CDR3 reads TGTGCCAGCAGCCCAGGGATCTCCTACGAGCAGTACTTC.

Notes on this clonotype: The junction departs from the called germline gene at one end, perhaps through a read error. This chain uses TRBV4-3 with TRBJ1-3, with D hard to call. CDR1 is LGHNA and CDR2 is YSLEER in the germline V gene. The CDR3 totals 17 residues. For the CDR3, the DNA is TGCGCCAGCAGTCAAGATCATTCCCCCGGGCTTGGAAACACCATATATTTT. It specifies CASSQDHSPGLGNTIYF.

In regard to this clonotype: The junction does not match germline at one end; this may be a read error. The chain uses TRBV4-3 and TRBJ1-2; a weak D match, TRBD1 (6 bases). This CDR3 comprises 15 residues. The germline CDR1 and CDR2 sequences are LGHNA and YSLEER. The CDR3 here is CPSSQVEDRNYGYTF. The DNA for the CDR3 is TGCCCCAGCAGCCAAGTGGAAGACAGGAACTATGGCTACACCTTC.

This clonotype occurred a few times. Being one base from a much bigger clone, this may be a read error. This CDR3 is CASSAGSTEVFF. DNA for the CDR3: TGTGCCAGCAGTGCAGGGAGCACTGAAGTTTTCTTT. The V call is TRBV6-6, the J call TRBJ1-1, with D possibly matching TRBD1 (5 bases). CDR1 is MNHNY and CDR2 is SVGAGI in the germline V gene (reference sequence). The length of the CDR3 is 12 residues.

Turning to this clonotype: The junction departs from germline at one end; a sequencing error may be responsible. The chain links TRBV29-1 to TRBJ2-2; 8 nucleotides match TRBD2. From germline, CDR1 is SQVTM and CDR2 ANQGSEA. The CDR3 length is 14 residues. Here the CDR3 DNA reads TGCAGCGTGGGGACTAGTCCGAACACCGGGGGGCTGTTTTTT. This translates into CSVGTSPNTGGLFF.

This clonotype was seen a handful of times. The chain links TRBV27 to TRBJ2-7, with TRBD1 matching over 8 bases. Germline loops: CDR1 MNHEY, CDR2 SMNVEV (reference sequence). The CDR3 runs 13 residues. With V trimmed by 5 bases and J by 3 bases, 3 bases remained unmatched. CDR3 nucleotides: TGTGCCAGCAGTCCCGGACAGGGCTACGAGCAGTACTTC. Encoded protein: CASSPGQGYEQYF.

There are a few counts of this clonotype. The rearrangement uses TRBV7-3 and TRBJ2-1, with 11 bases identical to TRBD2. Looked up from germline, CDR1 is SGHTA and CDR2 is FQGTGA. The J segment lost 4 bases and the V segment lost 1 base, leaving 3 bases of the junction unmatched. This CDR3 has 16 residues. For the CDR3, the DNA is TGTGCCAGCAGCTTAAGCCTAGCGGGAGGATACAATGAGCAGTTCTTC. Its translation: CASSLSLAGGYNEQFF.

The J gene is TRBJ1-1, the V gene TRBV6-1; TRBD1 might be the D (5 bases). The CDR3 is made up of 13 amino acids. V was trimmed by 11 bases and J by 0 bases, leaving 13 bases between them. Germline loops: CDR1 MNHNS, CDR2 SASEGT. CDR3 bases: TGTGCCTGCATGAGACAGATGAACACTGAAGCTTTCTTT. It is translated as CACMRQMNTEAFF.

In the case of this clonotype: Relative to the germline gene, one junction end is altered; a read error may explain this. The J gene is TRBJ1-5, the V gene TRBV10-2; D unresolved. This CDR3 region has 13 residues. Germline CDR1 and CDR2: WSHSY and SAAADI. The CDR3 DNA reads as TGCGCCAGCAGTGAAATTAGCAATCAGCCTCAGCAATTT. Protein: CASSEISNQPQQF.

This clonotype appeared many times. CDR3 protein: CSVRLAGGSAGELFF. DNA of the CDR3: TGCAGCGTAAGACTAGCGGGAGGGTCGGCCGGGGAGCTGTTTTTT. This sequence joins TRBV29-1 and TRBJ2-2; 14 nucleotides line up with TRBD2. The CDR3 has 15 amino acids. Germline trimming cut 6 bases from V and 6 bases from J; bases unmatched to any gene: 6. Germline CDR1 and CDR2: SQVTM and ANQGSEA.

To note about this clonotype: A much larger clonotype is one base distant, so this may be a read error. This chain uses TRBV28 with TRBJ2-7; possibly TRBD2 for D (6 bases). Trimming took 2 bases from V and 0 from J, leaving 20 bases between them. CDR1 is MDHEN, CDR2 SYDVKM, per germline. CDR3 length: 18 residues. Here the CDR3 reads CASSLPNSGLRSSYEQYF. The CDR3 bases are TGTGCCAGCAGTTTACCCAACTCGGGACTTCGGAGCTCCTACGAGCAGTACTTC.

A single count supports this clonotype. V and J are TRBV6-5 and TRBJ2-5; D is possibly TRBD2 (9 bases). Germline values: CDR1 MNHEY, CDR2 SVGAGI. The CDR3 consists of 17 residues. The CDR3 region has the DNA TGTATCAGCACCAGGACAGGGATCAGACTAGCGGCTGAGTCCCAGTACTTC. Translated: CISTRTGIRLAAESQYF.

The genes are TRBV20-1 and TRBJ2-3; D is perhaps TRBD2 (6 bases). V was pared by 0 bases and J by 5 bases, with 18 bases between. The CDR3 consists of 16 residues. CDR1 and CDR2 from the germline V gene are DFQATT and SNEGSKA (reference sequence). DNA of the CDR3: TGCAGTGCTAGAGATACAAGCAACGGGAGTGTAGATACGCAGTATTTT. This encodes CSARDTSNGSVDTQYF.

The chain is built from TRBV10-3 and TRBJ2-7; D remains unclear. The V gene lost 2 bases and the J gene lost 2 bases, with 1 base spanning the gap. The CDR3 has 11 residues. CDR1 ENHRY and CDR2 SYGVKD come from the germline V gene. This CDR3 is CAISETYEQYF. As DNA, the CDR3 is TGTGCCATCAGTGAGACCTACGAGCAGTACTTC.

On this clonotype itself: A read error may account for a junction end that differs from germline. The J gene is TRBJ2-3, the V gene TRBV24-1; D remains unclear. Germline CDR1 KGHDR, CDR2 SFDVKD. The CDR3 contains 18 residues. CDR3 sequence: CVTSDSTRVGRKADTQYF. As DNA, the CDR3 is TGTGTCACCAGTGATTCGACCCGTGTGGGTCGAAAGGCAGATACGCAGTATTTT.

This clonotype appeared a single time. The junction differs from germline at one of its ends, possibly a read error. The chain is built from TRBV4-1 and TRBJ2-1; possibly TRBD2 for D (5 bases). The CDR3 covers 16 residues. Germline-derived CDR1 and CDR2 are MGHRA and YSYEKL. The chain's CDR3 is CASSPEGSGVYNEQFF. The CDR3 DNA sequence: TGCGCCAGTAGCCCCGAAGGGAGCGGAGTCTACAATGAGCAGTTCTTC.

Concerning this clonotype itself: A much larger clonotype is one base distant, so this may be a read error. The final CDR3 position lacks the conserved phenylalanine or tryptophan, pointing to a likely read error. It is unclear where the CDR3 begins or ends on the DNA, so no DNA is shown, and the CDR3 is as TCRdb lists it. V gene TRBV6-2 or TRBV6-3 combines with J gene TRBJ1-2; the table's D gene call, TRBD1, was not cross checked with the DNA. The CDR3 is 11 residues long, ends included. Germline CDR1 and CDR2: MNHEY and SVGEGT. The CDR3 region is CASSVGQGNTS.

This clonotype was seen a few times. The chain joins TRBV7-8 to TRBJ2-2; 8 bases fit TRBD2. CDR3 length equals 15 residues. In germline, CDR1 is SGHVS, CDR2 FQNEAQ. V shed 6 bases and J 5 bases; nucleotides not matched to a gene: 8. The DNA for the CDR3 is TGTGCCAGCAGTCGGACCGGGACTAGTACCGGGGAGCTGTTTTTT. Its protein product is CASSRTGTSTGELFF.

This clonotype was seen a single time. A much larger clone differs from this one at a single base, so this may be a read error. This chain connects TRBV11-3 to TRBJ1-4, with unresolved D. This CDR3 region has 15 residues. Germline assignment: CDR1 SGHNT and CDR2 YENEEA. DNA for the CDR3: TGTGCCAGCAGCTTAGGTTCCGGCCCGGCGGAAAAACTGCTTTTT. It is translated as CASSLGSGPAEKLLF. Complete variable domain (other parts from reference TRBV11-3 and TRBJ1-4): EAGVVQSPRYKIIEKKQPVAFWCNPISGHNTLYWYLQNLGQGPELLIRYENEEAVDDSQLPKDRFSAERLKGVDSTLKIQPAELGDSAVYLCASSLGSGPAEKLLFGSGTQLSVL.

This clonotype occurred once. One base away lies a much larger clone, so this may be a sequencing read error. The CDR3: CASSPGTRENIQYF. DNA for the CDR3: TGTGCCAGCAGCCCCGGGACACGCGAAAACATTCAGTACTTC. The chain combines TRBV5-4 with TRBJ2-4, with a possible D match to TRBD1 (6 bases). Germline CDR1 SGHNT, CDR2 YYREEE (reference sequence). CDR3 length: 14 residues. The V end was cut by 4 bases, the J end by 5 bases, with 13 bases between.

This clonotype was counted ten times or more. The J gene is TRBJ2-3, the V gene TRBV6-2 or TRBV6-3; the D gene could be TRBD1 or TRBD2 (5 bases each). This CDR3 has 13 amino acids. Looked up from germline, CDR1 is MNHEY and CDR2 is SVGEGT. The CDR3 sequence is CAARERFTDTQYF. The CDR3 DNA sequence: TGTGCGGCCAGGGAGCGTTTCACAGATACGCAGTATTTT.

For this clonotype: A read error may account for a junction end that differs from germline. The rearrangement joins TRBV6-2 or TRBV6-3 to TRBJ2-1, with 9 bases matching TRBD2. CDR1 and CDR2 from the germline V gene are MNHEY and SVGEGT. This CDR3 region has 16 residues. The CDR3 loop reads CVSSYSSQREAYEQFF. DNA of the CDR3: TGTGTCAGCAGTTACTCTTCTCAGCGGGAGGCCTATGAGCAGTTCTTC.

As regards this clonotype: This may arise from a read error, as a much more abundant clone is one base away. The V and J genes are TRBV20-1 and TRBJ2-3; D not certain. Germline CDR1 and CDR2: DFQATT and SNEGSKA (reference sequence). The CDR3 totals 10 residues. The CDR3 DNA is TGCGGTGCGCTAGGGAATACGCAGTATTTT. Its translation is CGALGNTQYF.

Worth noting for this clonotype: Compared with germline, one end of the junction differs, possibly owing to a read error. J is TRBJ1-5 and V is TRBV4-1; no definite D call. There are 15 residues in the CDR3. From germline, CDR1 is MGHRA and CDR2 YSYEKL. CDR3 amino acids: CPSSQDTGSNQPLHF. CDR3 nucleotide sequence: TGCCCCAGCAGCCAAGATACGGGCAGCAATCAGCCCCTGCATTTT.